The rows below give T cell receptor beta chains drawn from one sample of a study of blood T cell repertoires in COVID-19. Sequencing was performed with immunoSEQ multiplex PCR; in TCRdb, only in-frame clones are kept and a portion is missing. The table records a few hundred thousand clones, roughly 80% of them present only once. Sequences were obtained from PBMCs or T cells enriched from blood (not recorded which). These TCRs come from a man aged 50-60 years who had recovered from COVID-19. CDR3s include the opening cysteine and the closing phenylalanine or tryptophan. The D gene is left open where the match is weak. Clone size appears in some rows only: once, few, many, or a class for an expanded clone.

j_call,clone_size,d_call,v_call,cdr3_aa,cdr3_nt
TRBJ1-5,once,.,TRBV5-5,CASSQVRGANQPQHF,TGTGCCAGCAGCCAAGTCCGGGGTGCCAATCAGCCCCAGCATTTT
TRBJ1-6,.,TRBD1,TRBV6-5,CASFGGGNSPLHF,TGTGCCAGCTTTGGAGGGGGCAATTCACCCCTCCACTTT
TRBJ2-4,.,.,TRBV19,CASNNRQAKNIQYF,TGTGCCAGTAACAACAGACAAGCCAAAAACATTCAGTACTTC
TRBJ2-1,.,TRBD1,TRBV5-4,CASSVQGAREQFF,TGTGCCAGCAGCGTACAGGGGGCCAGGGAGCAGTTCTTC
TRBJ2-3,.,.,TRBV7-9,CASSSRLGRSDTQYF,TGTGCCAGCAGCTCTAGGCTTGGCCGGTCAGATACGCAGTATTTT
TRBJ1-6,.,.,TRBV19,CASSTGGSYNSPLHF,TGTGCCAGTAGTACCGGTGGTTCCTATAATTCACCCCTCCACTTT
TRBJ1-2,few,.,TRBV4-2,CASSQGRDTISYGYTF,TGTGCCAGCAGCCAAGGCCGGGACACGATAAGCTATGGCTACACCTTC
TRBJ1-1,few,.,TRBV7-8,CASSFWSGKSPMNTEAFF,TGTGCCAGCAGCTTCTGGTCAGGGAAAAGTCCAATGAACACTGAAGCTTTCTTT
TRBJ2-7,.,.,TRBV9,CASSVAGEDSYEQYF,TGTGCCAGCAGCGTAGCGGGGGAGGACTCCTACGAGCAGTACTTC
TRBJ2-1,.,.,TRBV19,CASSIPPSYNEQFF,TGTGCCAGTAGTATTCCTCCCTCCTACAATGAGCAGTTCTTC
TRBJ2-3,once,.,TRBV9,CASSVTGTLTDTQYF,TGTGCCAGCAGCGTTACAGGCACCTTGACAGATACGCAGTATTTT
TRBJ1-5,.,TRBD1,TRBV10-1,CARGTGDYQPQHF,TGCGCCAGGGGGACAGGGGACTATCAGCCCCAGCATTTT
TRBJ2-2,.,.,TRBV11-3,CASRPEGRTGELFF,TGTGCCAGCAGACCCGAGGGTAGGACCGGGGAGCTGTTTTTT
TRBJ1-5,.,TRBD1,TRBV7-6,CASSPGTGWGNQPQHF,TGTGCCAGCAGCCCCGGGACAGGGTGGGGCAATCAGCCCCAGCATTTT
TRBJ2-1,.,.,TRBV5-1,CASSLGGTGGYNEQFF,TGCGCCAGCAGCTTGGGGGGCACGGGCGGCTACAATGAGCAGTTCTTC
TRBJ2-1,.,.,TRBV4-1,CASSQGRRPGNEQFF,TGCGCCAGCAGCCAAGGGCGGAGGCCAGGCAATGAGCAGTTCTTC
TRBJ2-2,.,TRBD2,TRBV20-1,CSASTRGDPGELFF,TGCAGTGCTAGTACGCGGGGGGATCCCGGGGAGCTGTTTTTT
TRBJ2-1,.,TRBD1,TRBV6-2/TRBV6-3,CASSPRGLAYNEQFF,TGTGCCAGCAGCCCCAGGGGGCTCGCCTACAATGAGCAGTTCTTC
TRBJ2-3,.,TRBD2,TRBV19,CASSVAGGADTQYF,TGTGCCAGTAGTGTAGCGGGAGGGGCGGATACGCAGTATTTT
TRBJ2-3,.,TRBD2,TRBV4-3,CASSQDRGEGLFTDTQYF,TGCGCCAGCAGCCAAGATCGGGGGGAGGGCCTTTTCACAGATACGCAGTATTTT
TRBJ1-1,.,.,TRBV3-1/TRBV3-2,CASSQVVLGSAEAFF,TGTGCCAGCAGCCAAGTTGTGTTAGGGAGCGCTGAAGCTTTCTTT
TRBJ2-7,.,TRBD1,TRBV18,CASSPNRDRLEF,TGTGCCAGCTCACCAAACCGGGACAGGCTCGAGTTC
TRBJ1-5,.,TRBD1,TRBV12-3/TRBV12-4,CASRGTGDQPQHF,TGTGCCAGCAGGGGGACAGGGGATCAGCCCCAGCATTTT
TRBJ1-4,.,.,TRBV9,CASSVGFGASNEKLFF,TGTGCCAGCAGCGTAGGTTTTGGGGCCTCAAATGAAAAACTGTTTTTT
TRBJ2-1,.,.,TRBV6-5,CASRGGGSTGEQFF,TGTGCCAGCAGAGGCGGAGGATCGACGGGTGAGCAGTTCTTC
TRBJ1-1,few,TRBD1,TRBV5-6,CASSWMDRPNTEAFF,TGTGCCAGCAGCTGGATGGACAGGCCGAACACTGAAGCTTTCTTT
TRBJ2-2,.,TRBD2,TRBV28,CAGGGAGAQNTGELFF,TGTGCCGGTGGGGGAGCGGGGGCGCAGAACACCGGGGAGCTGTTTTTT
TRBJ1-1,.,.,TRBV4-1,CASSQDLSGMSTEAFF,TGCGCCAGCAGCCAAGATTTGTCAGGGATGAGCACTGAAGCTTTCTTT
TRBJ2-7,.,TRBD2,TRBV15,CATSRGGLAGGSGSSYEQYF,TGTGCCACCAGCAGAGGGGGTCTAGCGGGGGGCTCCGGCAGCTCCTACGAGCAGTACTTC
TRBJ2-7,few,TRBD2,TRBV11-2,CASSLEPGAGGEQYF,TGTGCCAGCAGCTTAGAGCCGGGGGCGGGAGGGGAGCAGTACTTC
TRBJ1-5,.,.,TRBV19,CASSQTGTVLNQPQHF,TGTGCCAGTAGTCAAACAGGGACCGTCCTCAATCAGCCCCAGCATTTT
TRBJ1-1,.,.,TRBV5-1,CASSQQGTEAFF,TGCGCCAGCAGCCAGCAGGGGACTGAAGCTTTCTTT
TRBJ2-7,.,.,TRBV11-2,CASSLAYSSYEQYF,TGTGCCAGCAGCTTAGCGTACAGTTCCTACGAGCAGTACTTC
TRBJ2-7,.,TRBD1,TRBV27,CASSTNRGLGEQYF,TGTGCCAGCAGTACAAACAGGGGGCTGGGCGAGCAGTACTTC
TRBJ2-3,few,TRBD2,TRBV10-2,CASSVRHSGSTADTQYF,TGCGCCAGCAGTGTAAGGCATAGCGGGAGTACCGCAGATACGCAGTATTTT
TRBJ1-1,.,TRBD1,TRBV6-5,CASKKTDRVGEAFF,TGTGCCAGCAAGAAAACCGACAGGGTAGGTGAAGCTTTCTTT
TRBJ2-5,.,.,TRBV19,CASSSLGGGQETQYF,TGTGCCAGTAGCTCCTTGGGAGGGGGACAAGAGACCCAGTACTTC
TRBJ1-2,few,.,TRBV9,CASSIRAPPGPTTLYGYTF,TGTGCCAGCAGCATCCGTGCTCCCCCAGGCCCCACCACTCTCTATGGCTACACCTTC
TRBJ2-3,.,TRBD1,TRBV18,CASSRTGNPTQYF,TGTGCCAGCTCAAGGACAGGAAACCCTACGCAGTATTTT
TRBJ1-2,.,TRBD1,TRBV5-1,CASSLEGARSNYGYTF,TGCGCCAGCAGCTTGGAGGGGGCGCGTTCTAACTATGGCTACACCTTC
TRBJ1-1,.,.,TRBV25-1,CASISNRGNTEAFF,TGTGCCAGCATCTCAAATAGGGGGAACACTGAAGCTTTCTTT
TRBJ2-7,.,TRBD2,TRBV19,CASSPGSSGRDEQYF,TGTGCCAGTAGTCCCGGATCTAGCGGGAGGGACGAGCAGTACTTC
TRBJ2-2,.,.,TRBV7-2,CASSPRDIANTGELFF,TGTGCCAGCAGCCCCCGGGACATCGCGAACACCGGGGAGCTGTTTTTT
TRBJ2-5,.,TRBD1,TRBV5-6,CASSKTGGETQYF,TGTGCCAGCAGCAAGACAGGGGGCGAGACCCAGTACTTC
TRBJ1-3,.,TRBD1,TRBV9,CASSVRRGTGGNTIYF,TGTGCCAGCAGCGTCCGCCGAGGGACAGGGGGAAACACCATATATTTT
TRBJ2-7,.,TRBD2,TRBV12-5,CASGLVRAGGPGREQYF,TGTGCTAGTGGTTTGGTACGTGCGGGAGGGCCAGGTCGCGAGCAGTACTTC
TRBJ1-4,.,.,TRBV6-5,CASRDSRTNEKLFF,TGTGCCAGCAGGGACAGCAGGACTAATGAAAAACTGTTTTTT
TRBJ1-6,.,.,TRBV6-2/TRBV6-3,CASSSGRGSSASPLHF,TGTGCCAGCAGTTCCGGCCGTGGGAGCAGTGCTTCACCCCTCCACTTT
TRBJ1-1,once,.,TRBV11-2,CASSLASGVRDTEAFF,TGTGCCAGCAGCTTAGCCAGCGGGGTTAGGGACACTGAAGCTTTCTTT
TRBJ1-1,.,.,TRBV10-3,CAISEGGLGTEAFF,TGTGCCATCAGTGAGGGAGGGTTGGGGACTGAAGCTTTCTTT
TRBJ2-3,.,.,TRBV7-3,CASSLTSGTDTQYF,TGTGCCAGCAGCTTAACTAGCGGCACAGATACGCAGTATTTT
TRBJ2-2,.,TRBD2,TRBV9,CASSGPSGGLTGELFF,TGTGCCAGCAGCGGCCCGAGCGGGGGGCTTACCGGGGAGCTGTTTTTT
TRBJ1-2,once,.,TRBV5-1,CASSLAGGGYGYTF,TGCGCCAGCAGCTTGGCCGGGGGAGGCTATGGCTACACCTTC